The 11 T cell receptor beta chains given below trace back to one sample, sequenced in a study of T cells expressing NK-cell markers. TCRdb reprocessed the 5' RACE reads and reports one entry per CDR3 protein, with no DNA. The sample totals some 440,000 distinct CDR3 sequences. The sequenced sample was blood T cells: a sorted CD56 or NKG2C T cell subset, CD4+ or CD8+ T cells, or bulk PBMC T cells (not recorded which). Receptors originate from a woman aged 50 to 60 in good health.

This rearrangement joins TRBV5-6 to TRBJ1-1; the D call from TCRdb, TRBD1, cannot be confirmed without DNA. This CDR3 contains 14 residues. Germline V gene data show CDR1 as SGHDT and CDR2 as YYEEEE. Here the CDR3 reads CASSRGQGTTEAFF.

The chain recombines TRBV6-5 with TRBJ2-1. Germline V gene data show CDR1 as MNHEY and CDR2 as SVGAGI. The CDR3 spans 13 residues. This CDR3 reads CASSYSENNEQFF.

The rearrangement links TRBV7-2 to TRBJ2-2; TCRdb indicates TRBD1, and absent DNA this call remains unverified. Germline CDR1 reads SGHTA; CDR2 reads FQGNSA. This CDR3 is 13 amino acids long. CDR3 amino acids: CASSSRMAGELFF.

J is TRBJ2-3 and V is TRBV12-3 or TRBV12-4; the TRBD1 assignment by TCRdb is unverifiable without DNA. The CDR3 totals 16 residues. The CDR3 region is CASSLGQGASTDTQYF.

The rearrangement links TRBV6-1 to TRBJ1-2; TCRdb's assignment of TRBD1 cannot be checked, as there is no DNA. The CDR3 length is 16 residues. Germline loops: CDR1 MNHNS, CDR2 SASEGT. The CDR3 reads CASSEATGQGWDGYTF.

The chain uses TRBV20-1 and TRBJ2-7; with no DNA, the TCRdb D assignment of TRBD2 cannot be verified. Germline V gene lookup returns CDR1 DFQATT and CDR2 SNEGSKA (reference sequence). This CDR3 has 15 residues. Here the CDR3 reads CSAAMGTSGSYEQYF.

The chain has TRBV4-2 and TRBJ2-7; TCRdb's assignment of TRBD2 cannot be checked, as there is no DNA. CDR1 and CDR2 (germline): LGHNA, YNFKEQ. The CDR3 totals 18 residues. CDR3 region: CASSQELNTPLSSYEQYF.

The V and J genes are TRBV30 and TRBJ2-7; as DNA is missing, the TRBD2 call by TCRdb cannot be tested. The CDR3 consists of 16 residues. Germline V gene lookup returns CDR1 GTSNPN and CDR2 SVGIG (reference sequence). Here the CDR3 reads CAWTGAGLAGNYEQYF.

This chain links TRBV12-3 or TRBV12-4 with TRBJ1-6. CDR3 size: 13 residues. The CDR3 sequence: CASSVSEFSPLHF.

The rearrangement joins TRBV5-6 to TRBJ2-1; lacking DNA, the TRBD2 call made by TCRdb goes unchecked. This CDR3 comprises 17 residues. Per germline, CDR1 SGHDT and CDR2 YYEEEE. The CDR3 here is CASSLIAGGWRSHEQFF.

J is TRBJ2-2 and V is TRBV3-1; TCRdb's D call, TRBD2, is unchecked because there is no DNA. The germline gives CDR1 LGHDT, CDR2 YNNKEL (reference sequence). CDR3 length: 19 amino acids. The CDR3 is CASSQPLGAGDLNTGELFF.